These 21 T cell receptor beta chains share one sample of origin, sequenced in a study of beta chain features in type 1 diabetes. General study points: Type 1 diabetes patients showed a moderate but significant shortening of TCRB CDR3s in all four CD4+ subsets.

TCRB transcripts that were expressed got sequenced, as all of the isolated RNA had been reverse transcribed. Clones were read by immunoSEQ multiplex PCR, and TCRdb kept only the in-frame ones, dropping some. This table has 200,000 to 300,000 clones, roughly 20% appearing once. No cognate antigen is known for these TCRs. The source material was naive CD4+ T cells from blood. Receptor source: a middle-aged woman with type 1 diabetes.

This clone was counted a few times. The J gene is TRBJ1-2, the V gene TRBV18, with 8 bases lining up with TRBD1. Germline CDR1 and CDR2: KGHSH and LQKENI. The junction had 6 bases not matched to a gene; V was cut back by 2 bases and J by 7 bases. The CDR3 runs to 14 residues. The CDR3 loop reads CASSPGQGGGGYTF. CDR3 DNA: TGTGCCAGCTCACCAGGACAGGGTGGCGGTGGCTACACCTTC.

The chain uses TRBV27 and TRBJ1-2; TRBD1 aligns across 10 bases. Germline V gives CDR1 MNHEY, CDR2 SMNVEV (reference sequence). Trimming took 5 bases from V and 2 from J; bases not matched to a gene: 5. This CDR3 has 15 amino acids. As DNA, the CDR3 is TGTGCCAGCAGTGCCCCGGGACAGGGGAACTATGGCTACACCTTC. Translated: CASSAPGQGNYGYTF.

This clone has a handful of counts. V usage is TRBV27 and J usage is TRBJ2-7, with TRBD1 matching over 8 bases. CDR3 length equals 12 residues. The trim removed 6 bases at V and 7 bases at J, leaving 5 bases unmatched. CDR1 MNHEY and CDR2 SMNVEV come from the germline V gene (reference sequence). CDR3 protein: CASRGQGGEQYF. CDR3 coding DNA: TGTGCCAGCAGAGGACAGGGAGGAGAGCAGTACTTC.

The chain is built from TRBV18 and TRBJ1-2; D is ambiguous. Between the trimmed V and J ends, which lost 3 bases and 1 base, there was a span of 15 bases. Germline V gene sequence: CDR1 KGHSH, CDR2 LQKENI. The CDR3 sequence is 16 residues long. Written as DNA, the CDR3 is TGTGCCAGCTCACCCCCTGGAGGGCCCGATAACTATGGCTACACCTTC. Protein product: CASSPPGGPDNYGYTF.

This clone was detected only a few times. The sample contains more than one DNA sequence encoding this CDR3. The V and J genes are TRBV29-1 and TRBJ1-1, with D hard to call. The CDR3 spans 12 residues. The germline CDR1 and CDR2 sequences are SQVTM and ANQGSEA. V lost 4 bases, J lost 3 bases, and 9 bases lay in between. CDR3 nucleotides: TGCAGCGTTGGGCCAGACTACACTGAAGCTTTCTTT. Its protein is CSVGPDYTEAFF.

Only a few counts were recorded for this clone. The chain carries TRBV29-1 and TRBJ1-1; no reliable D call. Trimming pared 3 bases from V and 10 bases from J, leaving 12 bases between. The CDR3 is made up of 11 amino acids. Per the germline V gene, CDR1 is SQVTM and CDR2 is ANQGSEA. The CDR3 reads CSVDWRAGAFF. The CDR3 DNA reads TGCAGCGTTGACTGGCGAGCAGGAGCTTTCTTT.

This clone was counted a few times. V is TRBV25-1 and J is TRBJ2-3, with D maybe TRBD2 (5 bases). Trimming cost V 5 bases and J 5 bases, with 8 bases left between them. The CDR3 sequence is 12 residues long. In germline, CDR1 is MGHDK, CDR2 SYGVNS. The CDR3 protein is CASSPRGDTQYF. CDR3 DNA sequence: TGTGCCAGCAGTCCCCGGGGAGATACGCAGTATTTT.

CDR3 protein: CASSPLLQGRAGANVLTF. CDR3 coding DNA: TGTGCCAGCTCACCACTTCTCCAGGGAAGAGCCGGGGCCAACGTCCTGACTTTC. The V gene is TRBV18, the J gene TRBJ2-6, with a weak D call TRBD1 (5 bases). V lost 1 base, J lost 4 bases, and 17 bases lay in between. The CDR3 spans 18 residues. Germline V lookup: CDR1 KGHSH, CDR2 LQKENI.

The sample holds a few counts of this clone. The chain links TRBV5-4 to TRBJ1-1, with D maybe TRBD1 (5 bases). CDR1 is SGHNT, CDR2 YYREEE, per germline (reference sequence). The CDR3 is 16 residues long. V lost 3 bases, J lost 5 bases, and 20 bases lay in between. The CDR3 reads CASSSRPGRGETEAFF. CDR3 bases: TGTGCCAGCAGCTCACGACCGGGACGGGGGGAGACTGAAGCTTTCTTT.

This clone occurred a few times. The rearrangement uses TRBV29-1 and TRBJ2-2; 9 bases line up with TRBD2. This CDR3 contains 15 residues. V gave up 1 base and J gave up 5 bases; unmatched junction bases: 5. Germline V gene lookup returns CDR1 SQVTM and CDR2 ANQGSEA. CDR3 coding DNA: TGCAGCGTTGAAGGGGCTAGCGGGATAACCGGGGAGCTGTTTTTT. This sequence encodes CSVEGASGITGELFF.

The J gene is TRBJ2-7, the V gene TRBV15, with D tentatively TRBD2 (6 bases). The CDR3 has 16 residues. Trimming removed 3 bases at V and 2 bases at J, with 17 bases between. Germline V gene lookup returns CDR1 LNHNV and CDR2 YYDKDF (reference sequence). The CDR3 region has the DNA TGTGCCACCAGCAGGGGTTGGGGAGGAGAAGCCTACGAGCAGTACTTC. Encoded protein: CATSRGWGGEAYEQYF.

This clone was observed a few times. V gene TRBV12-5 combines with J gene TRBJ2-5; 10 nucleotides align to TRBD2. The CDR3 loop spans 15 amino acids. Germline assignment: CDR1 LGHNT and CDR2 FRNRAP. Trimming at V came to 1 base and at J to 4 bases, leaving 3 bases not matched to a gene. The CDR3 bases are TGTGCTAGTGGTTTGGGTCTAGCGGGAGTAGAGACCCAGTACTTC. Translating gives CASGLGLAGVETQYF.

This clone showed up just a few times. The chain couples TRBV18 to TRBJ2-7, with D possibly matching TRBD2 (6 bases). Trimming pared 3 bases from V and 0 bases from J, leaving 18 bases between. CDR1 and CDR2 (germline): KGHSH, LQKENI. CDR3 length equals 17 residues. CDR3 nucleotide sequence: TGTGCCAGCTCACCTGAACGCTTGGGACTGTCCTCCTACGAGCAGTACTTC. Encoded protein: CASSPERLGLSSYEQYF.

The V and J genes are TRBV7-6 and TRBJ2-5, with 8 bases identical to TRBD1. CDR1 is SGHVS, CDR2 FNYEAQ, per germline. After removal of 5 bases from V and 5 bases from J, the junction contained 7 bases not matched to a gene. This CDR3 comprises 14 residues. CDR3 nucleotides: TGTGCCAGCAGCCCTCAGGACAGGGTTGAGACCCAGTACTTC. Its protein product is CASSPQDRVETQYF.

V gene TRBV15 combines with J gene TRBJ2-1; tentative D call: TRBD2 (5 bases). V was trimmed by 2 bases and J by 8 bases, leaving 13 bases between them. Looked up from germline, CDR1 is LNHNV and CDR2 is YYDKDF (reference sequence). CDR3 length: 14 amino acids. CDR3 amino acids: CATSRIKDGDEQFF. The CDR3 region has the DNA TGTGCCACCAGCAGAATTAAGGACGGGGATGAGCAGTTCTTC.

This clone appeared a few times. The chain uses TRBV30 and TRBJ1-3; D possibly corresponds to TRBD1 (5 bases). Germline V gives CDR1 GTSNPN, CDR2 SVGIG (reference sequence). Between the trimmed V and J ends, which lost 4 bases and 0 bases, there was a span of 13 bases. The CDR3 is 15 residues long. The DNA of the CDR3 is TGTGCCTGGAATGTGGGGCGATCCTCTGGAAACACCATATATTTT. This sequence encodes CAWNVGRSSGNTIYF.

This rearrangement joins TRBV29-1 to TRBJ2-5; 8 nucleotides agree with TRBD2. V shed 6 bases, J shed 2 bases, and the junction held 2 bases outside the gene matches. The CDR3 consists of 12 residues. The germline V gene encodes CDR1 SQVTM and CDR2 ANQGSEA. CDR3 amino acids: CSVLADQETQYF. The CDR3 DNA is TGCAGCGTACTAGCGGATCAAGAGACCCAGTACTTC.

This clone was detected a few times. This sequence joins TRBV29-1 and TRBJ2-7, with TRBD2 matching over 14 bases. The CDR3 length is 15 residues. Per germline, CDR1 SQVTM and CDR2 ANQGSEA. V was pared by 7 bases and J by 2 bases, with 7 bases of the junction left unmatched. The CDR3 region has the DNA TGCAGCGCCCGGACTAGCGGGGGGCTCACCTACGAGCAGTACTTC. It specifies CSARTSGGLTYEQYF.

V and J are TRBV28 and TRBJ2-2, with D possibly matching TRBD1 (6 bases). The CDR3 length is 13 residues. Trimming shortened V by 6 bases and J by 3 bases, and 8 bases separated the two germline ends. The germline CDR1 and CDR2 sequences are MDHEN and SYDVKM. CDR3 protein: CASSRTDTGELFF. CDR3 in DNA: TGTGCCAGCAGCCGGACAGACACCGGGGAGCTGTTTTTT.

The chain joins TRBV7-2 to TRBJ2-7, with D perhaps TRBD2 (7 bases). V lost 3 bases to trimming and J lost 2 bases, with 11 bases between them. The germline CDR1 and CDR2 sequences are SGHTA and FQGNSA. The CDR3 is made up of 14 amino acids. The CDR3 spells CASSFGGQTYEQYF. DNA for the CDR3: TGTGCCAGCAGCTTCGGGGGGCAAACCTACGAGCAGTACTTC.

The chain employs TRBV2 and TRBJ2-1; 7 positions match TRBD1. From germline, CDR1 is SNHLY and CDR2 FYNNEI. This CDR3 is 13 amino acids long. With V trimmed by 4 bases and J by 5 bases, 2 bases remained unmatched. CDR3 bases: TGTGCCAGCAGTGCAGGGGGTCACAATGAGCAGTTCTTC. Translating it yields CASSAGGHNEQFF.